Listed below are T cell receptor beta chains from one sample, sequenced in a study of molecular identifiers for immune sequencing clone quantification. In TCRdb, the PCR reads were re-called with MiXCR into one record per CDR3 protein. The sample includes more than 85,000 distinct CDR3 sequences, 35% of them seen just once. The source material was naive CD8+ T cells from blood, with Jurkat cell RNA spiked in. The origin of the receptors is a human donor in good health. Some libraries in this study had Jurkat cell RNA spiked in. The CDR3 runs from the conserved cysteine through the conserved F or W. A D gene is named only where the DNA matches it firmly. Clone size is not always given. Where it is, it says once, few, many or a class for expanded clones.

TRBJ2-7 | TRBV10-2 | - | - | CASSEMAEGYF | TGCGCCAGCAGTGAAATGGCAGAGGGGTACTTC
TRBJ1-5 | TRBV28 | - | few | CASTPQGNGQPQHF | TGTGCCAGCACCCCACAGGGTAACGGGCAGCCCCAGCATTTT
TRBJ2-7 | TRBV19 | - | once | CASSIDTVTGAPNEQYF | TGTGCCAGTAGTATTGACACCGTGACAGGCGCCCCTAACGAGCAGTACTTC
TRBJ1-1 | TRBV19 | - | - | CASKAGLTEAFF | TGTGCCAGTAAAGCCGGCTTGACTGAAGCTTTCTTT
TRBJ2-1 | TRBV29-1 | TRBD2 | many | CSVEPSGDLNNEQFF | TGCAGCGTTGAACCTAGCGGAGACTTAAACAATGAGCAGTTCTTC
TRBJ2-1 | TRBV6-5 | TRBD2 | - | CASRSSGSSSYNEQFF | TGTGCCAGCAGAAGCAGCGGGAGCAGCTCCTACAATGAGCAGTTCTTC
TRBJ1-1 | TRBV7-6 | - | many | CASSLDQGEAFF | TGTGCCAGCAGCCTAGATCAGGGGGAAGCTTTCTTT
TRBJ2-7 | TRBV3-1 | - | - | CASSQDLPGVAYEQYF | TGTGCCAGCAGCCAAGATTTACCAGGGGTTGCCTACGAGCAGTACTTC
TRBJ2-7 | TRBV11-2 | TRBD2 | - | CASRPSGSAGYEQYF | TGTGCCAGCAGGCCTAGCGGGAGTGCTGGGTACGAGCAGTACTTC
TRBJ2-7 | TRBV4-1 | - | few | CASSQGPGDYEQYF | TGCGCCAGCAGCCAAGGTCCAGGGGATTACGAGCAGTACTTC
TRBJ2-7 | TRBV6-5 | TRBD2 | - | CASTAGLAGTYEQYF | TGTGCCAGCACTGCCGGACTAGCGGGCACCTACGAGCAGTACTTC
TRBJ2-7 | TRBV12-3/TRBV12-4 | - | - | CASTNGGSSYEQYF | TGTGCCAGCACCAACGGGGGCAGCTCCTACGAGCAGTACTTC
TRBJ1-6 | TRBV5-6 | TRBD1 | once | CATKGQNSPLHF | TGTGCCACCAAGGGACAGAATTCACCCCTCCACTTT
TRBJ2-3 | TRBV5-4 | - | many | CASSPELGTDTQYF | TGTGCCAGCAGCCCAGAGCTAGGCACAGATACGCAGTATTTT
TRBJ2-1 | TRBV27 | - | - | CASSPWDTMADYNEQFF | TGTGCCAGCAGTCCCTGGGACACAATGGCCGATTACAATGAGCAGTTCTTC
TRBJ2-5 | TRBV28 | - | - | CASSFPNLAETQYF | TGTGCCAGCAGTTTCCCCAACCTCGCTGAGACCCAGTACTTC
TRBJ2-2 | TRBV6-5 | TRBD1 | few | CASSHFSGTASTGELFF | TGTGCCAGCAGCCATTTTTCCGGGACAGCGAGCACCGGGGAGCTGTTTTTT
TRBJ2-7 | TRBV6-5 | TRBD2 | few | CASSYRGRTSYEQYF | TGTGCCAGCAGTTATCGCGGGAGGACCTCCTACGAGCAGTACTTC
TRBJ2-2 | TRBV6-2/TRBV6-3 | - | - | CASSYEGSGELFF | TGTGCCAGCAGTTACGAGGGTAGCGGGGAGCTGTTTTTT